This entry lists 11 T cell receptor beta chains sequenced from one sample in a study of T-cell reconstitution after alpha-beta-depleted transplantation in children. The TCRbeta library incorporated unique molecular identifiers. TCRdb itself ran the PCR reads through MiXCR, one entry per CDR3 protein. The data show about 500,000 distinct CDR3 sequences, around a third seen once. The sample in question was PBMCs from the stem cell graft donor, obtained from the stem cell graft. The receptors were gathered from a human donor who donated a stem cell graft to a child with aplastic anemia.

This clonotype was observed a handful of times. The J gene is TRBJ2-1, the V gene TRBV5-1; 9 bases are a match to TRBD2. The CDR3 has 15 amino acids. The V and J ends lost 0 bases and 3 bases, in that order; junction bases with no gene match: 1. Germline CDR1 and CDR2: SGHRS and YFSETQ. The CDR3 here is CASSLASGNYNEQFF. For the CDR3, the DNA is TGCGCCAGCAGCTTGGCTAGCGGGAACTACAATGAGCAGTTCTTC.

This clonotype was counted only a few times. This sequence joins TRBV30 and TRBJ2-7; tentatively, D is TRBD1 (5 bases). The CDR3 has 14 residues. Germline V CDR1 and CDR2: GTSNPN, SVGIG (reference sequence). V was cut by 2 bases and J by 2 bases, with 13 bases left in between. CDR3 coding DNA: TGTGCCTGGAGTTCCATGACAGAAGCCTACGAGCAGTACGTC. Residues: CAWSSMTEAYEQYV.

The CDR3 region is CATSRDVTSGEETQYF. DNA for the CDR3: TGTGCCACCAGCAGAGATGTGACTAGCGGCGAAGAGACCCAGTACTTC. The chain combines TRBV15 with TRBJ2-5; 9 nucleotides match TRBD2. This CDR3 has 16 residues. CDR1 and CDR2 from the germline V gene are LNHNV and YYDKDF (reference sequence). The junction had 5 bases not matched to a gene; V was cut back by 0 bases and J by 3 bases.

V gene TRBV6-1 combines with J gene TRBJ2-4, with D hard to call. Trimming left V 6 bases short and J 0 bases short, with 12 bases between. The CDR3 spans 15 residues. CDR1 and CDR2 (germline): MNHNS, SASEGT. CDR3 sequence: CASSPTKLAKNIQYF. The DNA of the CDR3 is TGTGCCAGCAGCCCAACCAAGCTAGCCAAAAACATTCAGTACTTC.

This clonotype was counted many times. CDR3 in amino acids: CASNPTGGSDGYTF. For the CDR3, the DNA is TGTGCCAGCAATCCCACAGGGGGCAGTGATGGCTACACCTTC. The chain links TRBV6-5 to TRBJ1-2; 9 bases align to TRBD1. CDR3 length equals 14 residues. The germline gives CDR1 MNHEY, CDR2 SVGAGI. Trimming took 7 bases from V and 6 from J; bases not matched to a gene: 9.

The rearrangement links TRBV5-1 to TRBJ1-1; D perhaps matches TRBD1 (6 bases). The CDR3 is 17 amino acids. V lost 0 bases to trimming and J lost 1 base, with 16 bases between them. In germline, CDR1 is SGHRS, CDR2 YFSETQ. CDR3 nucleotide sequence: TGCGCCAGCAGCTTGGCCGTTGGCAGGGGACGGAACACTGAAGCTTTCTTT. It encodes CASSLAVGRGRNTEAFF.

This chain connects TRBV5-1 to TRBJ1-6; 9 bases are a match to TRBD1. This CDR3 spans 14 amino acids. Germline CDR1 is SGHRS and CDR2 is YFSETQ. Germline trimming cut 7 bases from V and 9 bases from J; bases unmatched to any gene: 8. Here the CDR3 reads CASRPGQGVSPLHF. CDR3 nucleotide sequence: TGCGCCAGCCGACCGGGACAGGGCGTTTCACCCCTCCACTTT.

CDR3 sequence: CASAKQGPEQYF. The CDR3 coding sequence is TGTGCCAGCGCGAAACAGGGGCCAGAGCAGTACTTC. This chain connects TRBV10-3 to TRBJ2-7, with 7 bases that match TRBD1. Germline-derived CDR1 and CDR2 are ENHRY and SYGVKD. The CDR3 is 12 residues long. The trim removed 10 bases at V and 7 bases at J, leaving 10 bases unmatched.

This clonotype has more than one count but fewer than ten. The chain links TRBV5-1 to TRBJ2-3; 7 positions agree with TRBD2. V shed 6 bases, J shed 5 bases, and the junction held 6 bases outside the gene matches. The CDR3 covers 13 residues. Germline V gene data show CDR1 as SGHRS and CDR2 as YFSETQ. CDR3 in amino acids: CASTAGVGDTQYF. The CDR3 DNA reads as TGCGCCAGCACGGCGGGAGTGGGAGATACGCAGTATTTT.

CDR3 sequence reads: CAISTGEFRREQYV. The DNA for the CDR3 is TGTGCCATCAGCACAGGGGAGTTCCGACGCGAGCAGTACGTC. This sequence joins TRBV10-3 and TRBJ2-7, with 7 positions matching TRBD1. V lost 6 bases to trimming and J lost 6 bases; unmatched junction nucleotides: 11. This CDR3 region has 14 residues. Germline V gene lookup returns CDR1 ENHRY and CDR2 SYGVKD.

This clonotype has a handful of counts. J is TRBJ2-1 and V is TRBV27, with 8 bases matching TRBD2. This CDR3 has 15 residues. Germline CDR1 MNHEY, CDR2 SMNVEV (reference sequence). Trimming at V came to 9 bases and at J to 7 bases, leaving 14 bases not matched to a gene. CDR3 nucleotide sequence: TGTGCCAGTAATGAAGGCCCGGGAGGGCTGAATGAGCAGTTCTTC. Protein: CASNEGPGGLNEQFF.